The sequence of this T cell receptor (beta chain) was determined in a study of T cells in women clearing cervical HPV infection. Per germline, CDR1 GTSNPN and CDR2 SVGIG (reference sequence). The CDR3 is 14 residues long. On this clone itself: The read stops 3 residues short of the end of the CDR3; the missing end is completed from the germline J gene.

Sequencing was performed with immunoSEQ multiplex PCR; in TCRdb, only in-frame clones are kept and a portion is missing. The sample features 25,000 to 35,000 clones, with 15% to 20% in its top ten. The chain uses TRBV30 and TRBJ2-3, with TRBD2 identical over 7 bases. The sample comprised blood buffy coat. The receptor was isolated from a woman between 18 and 70 years old with a cervical HPV16 infection that either progressed to CIN3+ or cleared (not recorded which). CDR3 bases read: TGTGCCTGGACTCTAGAGGGCGGGAGAGAGACG. This translates into CAWTLEGGRET. In full, the CDR3 is CAWTLEGGRETQYF.